A single sample gave rise to the 26 T cell receptor beta chains below, sequenced in a study of regulatory T cells in long-lasting Graves disease. Documented time point: newly diagnosed GD, antithyroid drugs for less than 3 months. The TCR library was made from RNA extracted from PBMCs. Building of the TCR beta libraries involved iRepertoire HTBI primers and Arm-PCR of CDR3 regions. Using its own MiXCR run on the multiplex PCR reads, TCRdb lists one record per CDR3 protein. This sample has under 300,000 distinct CDR3 sequences, with around 20% found just once. Source: peripheral blood mononuclear cells (PBMCs), taken at new diagnosis, from a patient treated with antithyroid drugs. The receptors were sampled from a female donor with Graves disease.

The V and J genes are TRBV20-1 and TRBJ2-3; D not resolved. V lost 5 bases and J lost 5, with 14 bases in between. The CDR3 is made up of 13 amino acids. Germline V gives CDR1 DFQATT, CDR2 SNEGSKA (reference sequence). This chain's CDR3 is CSAGPPPGDTQYF. The CDR3 DNA follows: TGCAGTGCTGGCCCCCCCCCGGGAGATACGCAGTATTTT.

This clonotype was observed many times. This sequence joins TRBV3-1 and TRBJ2-2; 7 bases are a match to TRBD1. This CDR3 region has 14 residues. The germline V gene encodes CDR1 LGHDT and CDR2 YNNKEL (reference sequence). V lost 4 bases to trimming and J lost 9 bases; unmatched junction nucleotides: 8. The chain's CDR3 is CASSLRDSNRELFF. DNA of the CDR3: TGTGCCAGCAGCCTCCGGGACAGTAACCGGGAGCTGTTTTTT. The whole variable domain, remainder taken from reference TRBV3-1 and TRBJ2-2, is DTAVSQTPKYLVTQMGNDKSIKCEQNLGHDTMYWYKQDSKKFLKIMFSYNNKELIINETVPNRFSPKSPDKAHLNLHINSLELGDSAVYFCASSLRDSNRELFFGEGSRLTVL.

Comment on this clonotype: The likely explanation is a read error, given a far larger clone one base away. The V and J genes are TRBV11-3 and TRBJ2-7; 7 nucleotides match TRBD1. Germline V gives CDR1 SGHNT, CDR2 YENEEA. The ends lost 3 bases at V and 2 bases at J; junction bases unmatched: 13. The CDR3 runs to 17 residues. The CDR3 DNA reads as TGTGCCAGCAGCTTCGGCTATGACAGGGTAAGCCCCTACGAGCAGTACTTC. This encodes CASSFGYDRVSPYEQYF.

This sequence joins TRBV15 and TRBJ2-7; possible D gene TRBD2, 5 bases. Trimming removed 1 base at V and 0 bases at J, with 13 bases between. CDR3 length equals 16 residues. The V gene's germline CDR1 is LNHNV and CDR2 YYDKDF (reference sequence). The CDR3: CATSRAYGVSSYEQYF. CDR3 DNA: TGTGCCACCAGCAGAGCCTACGGGGTGAGCTCCTACGAGCAGTACTTC.

In this sample, this clonotype turned up a few times. This chain joins TRBV6-5 and TRBJ2-7; D gene unclear. Germline lookup yields CDR1 MNHEY and CDR2 SVGAGI. V was trimmed by 2 bases and J by 7 bases, leaving 9 bases between them. CDR3 length equals 12 residues. Here the CDR3 reads CASSYGSNEQYF. DNA for the CDR3: TGTGCCAGCAGTTACGGTTCAAATGAGCAGTACTTC.

The table lists this clonotype with many counts. The genes are TRBV5-1 and TRBJ2-6; 11 bases line up with TRBD2. The germline V gene has CDR1 SGHRS and CDR2 YFSETQ. The V gene end was trimmed by 2 bases and the J gene end by 1 base; junction bases not matched to a gene: 8. The CDR3 spans 19 residues. The CDR3 nucleotides read TGCGCCAGCAGCTTAATAGCGGGGGGGCCTTCGTCTGGGGCCAACGTCCTGACTTTC. This sequence encodes CASSLIAGGPSSGANVLTF.

This clonotype was found a few times. It may be a read error: a sequence one base away is much more abundant. The chain has TRBV11-2 and TRBJ2-1; either TRBD1 or TRBD2 may supply D (5 bases each). CDR3 size: 14 residues. V gave up 5 bases and J gave up 13 bases, with 21 bases separating them. Germline V CDR1 and CDR2: SGHAT, FQNNGV. Here the CDR3 reads CASSPDQARGTQFF. CDR3 in DNA: TGTGCCAGCAGCCCGGACCAGGCGCGAGGGACCCAGTTCTTC.

In its sample, this clonotype was seen many times. The V gene is TRBV7-2, the J gene TRBJ2-5; 9 bases align to TRBD2. The junction had 7 bases not matched to a gene; V was cut back by 2 bases and J by 3 bases. Germline-derived CDR1 and CDR2 are SGHTA and FQGNSA. The CDR3 contains 16 residues. The CDR3 is CASSLSLAGGEETQYF. The CDR3 DNA follows: TGTGCCAGCAGCTTATCACTTGCGGGGGGGGAAGAGACCCAGTACTTC.

This clonotype showed up many times. The rearrangement uses TRBV12-3 or TRBV12-4 and TRBJ1-3; D unresolved. V lost 2 bases and J lost 3, with 14 bases in between. This CDR3 comprises 16 residues. CDR3 in DNA: TGTGCCAGCAGTTTACTTCCGGAGGACCGTGGAAACACCATATATTTT. This encodes CASSLLPEDRGNTIYF.

This clonotype came up many times. The chain employs TRBV5-1 and TRBJ1-1; 8 bases fit TRBD1. J lost 8 bases, V lost 4 bases, and 4 bases had no gene match. The CDR3 consists of 12 residues. Germline CDR1 and CDR2: SGHRS and YFSETQ. The DNA of the CDR3 is TGCGCCAGCAGCCTCGACAGGGGAGAAGCTTTCTTT. The encoded protein is CASSLDRGEAFF. Using reference TRBV5-1 and TRBJ1-1 for the parts outside the CDR3, the full variable domain is KAGVTQTPRYLIKTRGQQVTLSCSPISGHRSVSWYQQTPGQGLQFLFEYFSETQRNKGNFPGRFSGRQFSNSRSEMNVSTLELGDSALYLCASSLDRGEAFFGQGTRLTVV.

For this clonotype: A read error is likely here: a far larger clone is one base away. This chain joins TRBV7-8 and TRBJ2-1, with 7 bases lining up with TRBD2. Trimming removed 4 bases from V and 7 bases from J; junction bases left unmatched: 10. Germline CDR1 SGHVS, CDR2 FQNEAQ. There are 15 residues in the CDR3. CDR3 DNA sequence: TGTGCCAGCAGCTCCCAGGTTTCGCGGGGGAATGAGCAGTTCTTC. This gives the protein CASSSQVSRGNEQFF.

Many counts were recorded for this clonotype. The CDR3 here is CASSTSISYNEQFF. As DNA, the CDR3 is TGTGCCAGCTCCACATCTATCTCCTACAATGAGCAGTTCTTC. The chain joins TRBV7-9 to TRBJ2-1; no clear D. Trimming removed 8 bases from V and 0 bases from J, with 11 bases in between. This CDR3 region has 14 residues. Germline V gene lookup returns CDR1 SEHNR and CDR2 FQNEAQ (reference sequence).

This clonotype was observed many times. The chain recombines TRBV12-3 or TRBV12-4 with TRBJ2-2, with D unresolved. The CDR3 consists of 11 residues. V lost 6 bases and J 7 bases, leaving 6 bases between the germline ends. CDR3 residues: CASSRRGELFF. CDR3 coding DNA: TGTGCCAGCAGCCGCCGCGGGGAGCTGTTTTTT.

This clonotype was picked up many times. This chain's CDR3 is CSAPTSGGATDTQYF. CDR3 in DNA: TGCAGTGCCCCAACTAGCGGGGGGGCAACAGATACGCAGTATTTT. The chain uses TRBV20-1 and TRBJ2-3, with 13 positions matching TRBD2. CDR1 is DFQATT and CDR2 is SNEGSKA in the germline V gene (reference sequence). V lost 6 bases, J lost 3 bases, and 6 bases stayed unmatched. The CDR3 covers 15 residues.

Many counts were recorded for this clonotype. This chain links TRBV6-1 with TRBJ1-2; weak D call: TRBD1 (5 bases). The CDR3 consists of 12 residues. Trimming removed 5 bases at V and 4 bases at J, with 8 bases between. CDR1 MNHNS and CDR2 SASEGT come from the germline V gene. CDR3 DNA: TGTGCCAGCAGTAGGACAAGCTATGGCTACACCTTC. It is translated as CASSRTSYGYTF.

Many counts were recorded for this clonotype. The chain employs TRBV20-1 and TRBJ1-1; 8 bases fit TRBD1. The germline gives CDR1 DFQATT, CDR2 SNEGSKA (reference sequence). The CDR3 sequence is 14 residues long. The V gene end was trimmed by 4 bases and the J gene end by 6 bases; junction bases not matched to a gene: 10. CDR3 region: CSAKRDRWRAEAFF. CDR3 sequence (DNA): TGCAGTGCTAAAAGGGACAGGTGGAGGGCTGAAGCTTTCTTT.

This clonotype was seen at least ten times. The V call is TRBV7-9, the J call TRBJ2-1; D unresolved. CDR3 length: 13 amino acids. V was shortened by 5 bases and J by 5 bases, with 10 bases between the two germline ends. Germline assignment: CDR1 SEHNR and CDR2 FQNEAQ (reference sequence). CDR3 loop: CASSDSPNNEQFF. CDR3 nucleotide sequence: TGTGCCAGCAGCGACTCACCAAACAATGAGCAGTTCTTC.

This clonotype was detected many times. V and J are TRBV6-1 and TRBJ2-5; no firm D call. Trimming took 2 bases from V and 5 from J, leaving 12 bases between them. CDR3 length: 14 amino acids. Germline V gene data show CDR1 as MNHNS and CDR2 as SASEGT. The CDR3 sequence is CASSENHPAETQYF. The CDR3 DNA reads TGTGCCAGCAGTGAAAACCACCCTGCGGAGACCCAGTACTTC.

This clonotype was seen many times. This chain links TRBV10-3 with TRBJ1-5; TRBD1 matches 12 bases. Germline trimming cut 11 bases from V and 7 bases from J; bases unmatched to any gene: 9. Looked up from germline, CDR1 is ENHRY and CDR2 is SYGVKD. The CDR3 is 14 amino acids. As DNA, the CDR3 is TGTGCCTCAACTGGGGACAGGGGGCAACAGCCCCAGCATTTT. Translated: CASTGDRGQQPQHF.

A word on this clonotype: A much larger clonotype is one base distant, so this may be a read error. No conserved phenylalanine or tryptophan ends this CDR3, so it is likely a read error. The chain carries TRBV12-3 or TRBV12-4 and TRBJ2-7, with D perhaps TRBD1 or TRBD2 (6 bases each). The CDR3 contains 15 residues. Trimming pared 6 bases from V and 4 bases from J, leaving 19 bases between. The CDR3 is CASSHRQAGRYEQYS. CDR3 bases: TGTGCCAGCAGCCATAGACAGGCGGGGAGATACGAGCAGTACTCC.

About this clonotype itself: A much larger clone lies one base from this, so it may be a read error. V gene TRBV27 combines with J gene TRBJ1-1; a weak D match, TRBD1 (5 bases). Trimming shortened V by 5 bases and J by 11 bases, and 15 bases separated the two germline ends. This CDR3 has 12 residues. Germline CDR1 is MNHEY and CDR2 is SMNVEV (reference sequence). The CDR3 DNA is TGTGCCAGCAGTACGCAGGGTTCGAAGGCTTTCTTT. Translated: CASSTQGSKAFF.

This clonotype was seen ten or more times. An end of the junction differs from the germline gene, which may be a read error. J is TRBJ2-7 and V is TRBV12-3 or TRBV12-4; no clear D. This CDR3 is built from 13 residues. For the CDR3, the DNA is TGTGCCAGCAGCTTAGGCGGCGGTTACGAGCAGTACTTC. It is translated as CASSLGGGYEQYF.

Notes on this clonotype: One junction end does not reproduce the germline sequence, and a read error may be involved. The chain carries TRBV7-2 and TRBJ2-7; a weak D match, TRBD1 (7 bases). Germline CDR1 is SGHTA and CDR2 is FQGNSA. The length of the CDR3 is 14 residues. The CDR3 reads CASSFAGQSCEQYF. DNA for the CDR3: TGTGCCAGCAGCTTCGCGGGACAGTCCTGCGAGCAGTACTTC.

The chain uses TRBV30 and TRBJ1-5, with unresolved D. Germline V gene data show CDR1 as GTSNPN and CDR2 as SVGIG (reference sequence). This CDR3 comprises 13 residues. V was trimmed by 3 bases and J by 0 bases, leaving 6 bases between them. The CDR3 region is CAWSSDSNQPQHF. DNA of the CDR3: TGTGCCTGGAGCTCAGATAGCAATCAGCCCCAGCATTTT. Using reference TRBV30 and TRBJ1-5 for the parts outside the CDR3, the full variable domain is SQTIHQWPATLVQPVGSPLSLECTVEGTSNPNLYWYRQAAGRGLQLLFYSVGIGQISSEVPQNLSASRPQDRQFILSSKKLLLSDSGFYLCAWSSDSNQPQHFGDGTRLSIL.

To note about this clonotype: It differs at one base from a far larger clone, so likely a read error. The V call is TRBV11-2, the J call TRBJ2-5; 12 bases fit TRBD1. Germline V gene data show CDR1 as SGHAT and CDR2 as FQNNGV. The ends lost 3 bases at V and 2 bases at J; junction bases unmatched: 4. This CDR3 is 16 amino acids long. As DNA, the CDR3 is TGTGCCAGCAGCTTCGGGACAGGGGGCAGGCAAGAGACCCAGTACTTC. This translates into CASSFGTGGRQETQYF.

The V call is TRBV25-1, the J call TRBJ2-3; D is ambiguous. Germline V CDR1 and CDR2: MGHDK, SYGVNS. Trimming left V 5 bases short and J 4 bases short, with 10 bases between. CDR3 size: 13 residues. CDR3 in DNA: TGTGCCAGCAGTCCATCCGCTGCAGATACGCAGTATTTT. It specifies CASSPSAADTQYF.